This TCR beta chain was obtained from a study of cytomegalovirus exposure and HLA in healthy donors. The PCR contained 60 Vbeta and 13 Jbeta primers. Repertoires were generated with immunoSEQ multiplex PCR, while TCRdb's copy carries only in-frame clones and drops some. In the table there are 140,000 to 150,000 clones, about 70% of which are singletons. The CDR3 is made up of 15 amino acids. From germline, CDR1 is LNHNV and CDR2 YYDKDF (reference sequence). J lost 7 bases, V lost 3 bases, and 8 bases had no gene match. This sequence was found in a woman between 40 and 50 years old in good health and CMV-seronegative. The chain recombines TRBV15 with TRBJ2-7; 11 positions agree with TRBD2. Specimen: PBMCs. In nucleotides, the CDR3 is TGTGCCACCAGCAGTGGCCTAGCGGGAGGTCGGGAGCAGTACTTC. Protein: CATSSGLAGGREQYF.